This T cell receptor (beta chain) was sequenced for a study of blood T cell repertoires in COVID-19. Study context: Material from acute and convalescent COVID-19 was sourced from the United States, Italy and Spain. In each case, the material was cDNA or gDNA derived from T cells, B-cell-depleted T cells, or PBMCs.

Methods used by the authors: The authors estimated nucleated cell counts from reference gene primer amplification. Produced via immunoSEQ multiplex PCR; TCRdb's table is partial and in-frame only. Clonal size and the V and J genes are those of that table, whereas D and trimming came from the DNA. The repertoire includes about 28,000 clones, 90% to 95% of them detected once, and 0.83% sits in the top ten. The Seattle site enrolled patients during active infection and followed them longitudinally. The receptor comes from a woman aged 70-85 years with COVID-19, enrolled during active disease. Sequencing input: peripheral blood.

DNA of the CDR3: TGTGCCTGGACAGCAGGGGAAAAACTGTTTTTT. This translates into CAWTAGEKLFF. This rearrangement joins TRBV30 to TRBJ1-4, with D perhaps TRBD1 (5 bases). With 4 bases removed from V and 8 bases from J, the gap between germline ends came to 8 bases. Germline V gene data show CDR1 as GTSNPN and CDR2 as SVGIG (reference sequence). CDR3 length: 11 residues. Based on the CDR3 plus reference TRBV30 and TRBJ1-4, the full variable domain is SQTIHQWPATLVQPVGSPLSLECTVEGTSNPNLYWYRQAAGRGLQLLFYSVGIGQISSEVPQNLSASRPQDRQFILSSKKLLLSDSGFYLCAWTAGEKLFFGSGTQLSVL.